These T cell receptor beta chains were read from a single sample in a study of blood T cell repertoires in COVID-19. This table comes from immunoSEQ multiplex PCR, and its TCRdb copy is limited to in-frame clones, with some not included. The sample gives about 150,000 clones, about nine tenths of which show up once; approximately 4% is in the top ten. Source material: PBMCs or T cells enriched from blood (not recorded which). The source is a woman aged 40 to 55 who had been exposed to COVID-19. CDR3s include the opening cysteine and the closing phenylalanine or tryptophan. The D gene is left open where the match is weak. For some rows the clone size is stated as once, few or many, or as a class when expanded; others skip it.

j_call v_call d_call clone_size cdr3_length cdr3_aa cdr3_nt
TRBJ2-1 TRBV7-9 TRBD2 . 16 CASSLGGLAGVNEQFF TGTGCCAGCAGCTTGGGTGGATTAGCGGGGGTTAATGAGCAGTTCTTC
TRBJ1-6 TRBV3-1/TRBV3-2 TRBD1 . 16 CASSQGGQGPSSPLHF TGTGCCAGCAGCCAAGGAGGACAGGGACCGTCTTCACCCCTCCACTTT
TRBJ1-1 TRBV19 . . 10 CASRRSGAFF TGTGCCAGTAGAAGGTCGGGGGCTTTCTTT
TRBJ2-3 TRBV6-5 . . 15 CASTPTGGSTDTQYF TGTGCCAGCACCCCAACCGGCGGGAGCACAGATACGCAGTATTTT
TRBJ1-4 TRBV10-2 TRBD1 . 15 CASSDPGQGEEKLFF TGCGCCAGCAGTGACCCGGGACAGGGAGAGGAAAAACTGTTTTTT
TRBJ1-1 TRBV7-2 . . 14 CASSADDRNTEAFF TGTGCCAGCAGCGCCGATGACAGGAACACTGAAGCTTTCTTT
TRBJ2-7 TRBV29-1 . . 12 CSVEGGNGEQYF TGCAGCGTTGAAGGCGGGAATGGTGAGCAGTACTTC
TRBJ2-7 TRBV4-1 . . 13 CASSLRGSYEQYF TGCGCCAGCAGCCTTCGGGGGAGCTACGAGCAGTACTTC
TRBJ2-5 TRBV18 TRBD1 . 16 CASSLNPGQGSETQYF TGTGCCAGCTCACTAAACCCGGGACAGGGGTCCGAGACCCAGTACTTC
TRBJ1-1 TRBV5-4 . once 13 CASSLGDNTEAFF TGTGCCAGCAGCCTGGGAGATAACACTGAAGCTTTCTTT
TRBJ1-1 TRBV7-2 . . 14 CASSPPHRATEAFF TGTGCCAGCAGCCCACCACACAGGGCTACTGAAGCTTTCTTT
TRBJ2-5 TRBV12-3/TRBV12-4 . once 12 CASSRLEETQYF TGTGCCAGCAGTCGACTAGAAGAGACCCAGTACTTC
TRBJ2-3 TRBV6-4 TRBD2 . 15 CASSESGGSTDTQYF TGTGCCAGCAGCGAGAGCGGGGGGAGCACAGATACGCAGTATTTT
TRBJ1-3 TRBV19 TRBD1 . 15 CASSTLRDSGNTIYF TGTGCCAGTAGCACCCTGAGGGACAGCGGAAACACCATATATTTT
TRBJ1-2 TRBV19 TRBD1 . 13 CATSWTGAQGYTF TGTGCCACCTCATGGACAGGGGCGCAAGGCTACACCTTC
TRBJ1-3 TRBV7-2 TRBD1 . 19 CASSLASIGQGEGGNTIYF TGTGCCAGCAGCTTAGCGTCTATCGGACAGGGAGAAGGAGGAAACACCATATATTTT
TRBJ1-4 TRBV5-3 TRBD1 . 14 CARSPGQGNEKLFF TGTGCCAGAAGCCCGGGACAGGGAAATGAAAAACTGTTTTTT
TRBJ2-3 TRBV5-1 TRBD2 . 14 CASSLAGGADTQYF TGCGCCAGCAGCTTGGCCGGGGGGGCAGATACGCAGTATTTT
TRBJ1-1 TRBV6-1 . . 15 CASSENQIMNTEAFF TGTGCCAGCAGTGAAAATCAGATAATGAACACTGAAGCTTTCTTT
TRBJ1-4 TRBV14 TRBD1 . 14 CASSPRGLTEKLFF TGTGCCAGCAGCCCCAGGGGGCTTACTGAAAAACTGTTTTTT
TRBJ1-5 TRBV7-2 TRBD1 once 15 CASSRDRGRNQPQHF TGTGCCAGCAGTCGGGACAGGGGACGCAATCAGCCCCAGCATTTT
TRBJ2-3 TRBV6-5 . . 15 CASRISGVPTDTQYF TGTGCCAGCAGGATTAGCGGAGTACCCACAGATACGCAGTATTTT
TRBJ1-5 TRBV6-5 TRBD1 . 15 CASSSLGQGSWPQHF TGTGCCAGCAGTTCACTGGGACAGGGGAGTTGGCCCCAGCATTTT
TRBJ1-2 TRBV5-4 TRBD1 . 14 CASTLPGQEYGYTF TGTGCCAGCACTCTACCGGGACAGGAATATGGCTACACCTTC
TRBJ2-2 TRBV10-3 . once 15 CAISESNRDTGELFF TGTGCCATCAGTGAGTCGAATCGAGACACCGGGGAGCTGTTTTTT
TRBJ1-4 TRBV29-1 TRBD1 . 14 CSAWDRGGSEKLFF TGCAGCGCCTGGGACAGGGGGGGATCTGAAAAACTGTTTTTT
TRBJ1-1 TRBV6-1 . . 14 CASSESRIGTEAFF TGTGCCAGCAGTGAGAGCAGGATCGGCACTGAAGCTTTCTTT
TRBJ2-6 TRBV5-5 . . 15 CASSLIGSGANVLTF TGTGCCAGCAGCTTGATCGGCTCTGGGGCCAACGTCCTGACTTTC
TRBJ2-7 TRBV7-2 . . 17 CASSLETMLGLTYEQYF TGTGCCAGCAGCTTAGAAACGATGTTGGGCTTGACCTACGAGCAGTACTTC
TRBJ2-7 TRBV29-1 TRBD1 . 18 CSVEENLRAGGLGYEQYF TGCAGCGTTGAAGAGAACCTTCGGGCAGGGGGCTTAGGCTACGAGCAGTACTTC
TRBJ1-2 TRBV7-2 TRBD1 . 15 CASSSYGQGAQGYTF TGTGCCAGCAGCTCCTACGGACAGGGGGCGCAGGGCTACACCTTC
TRBJ2-3 TRBV28 TRBD1 . 16 CASNLIDRGVTDTQYF TGTGCCAGCAATCTTATCGACAGGGGAGTCACAGATACGCAGTATTTT
TRBJ2-6 TRBV28 . once 15 CASIPYASGANVLTF TGTGCCAGCATTCCCTACGCCTCTGGGGCCAACGTCCTGACTTTC
TRBJ2-7 TRBV28 . . 15 CASSLWAVRAYEQYF TGTGCCAGCAGTTTATGGGCTGTCCGGGCCTACGAGCAGTACTTC
TRBJ1-2 TRBV25-1 . . 14 CASSETGPHYGYTF TGTGCCAGCAGTGAAACAGGGCCCCACTATGGCTACACCTTC
TRBJ1-5 TRBV5-8 . . 14 CASSSRGSNQPQHF TGTGCCAGCAGCTCCAGGGGTAGCAATCAGCCCCAGCATTTT
TRBJ2-2 TRBV5-1 . . 15 CASSLSGVDTGELFF TGCGCCAGCAGCTTGTCGGGAGTGGACACCGGGGAGCTGTTTTTT
TRBJ1-5 TRBV28 . . 14 CASKMDTSNQPQHF TGTGCCAGCAAGATGGACACCAGCAATCAGCCCCAGCATTTT
TRBJ2-2 TRBV7-2 TRBD1 once 15 CASSRRGQGTGELFF TGTGCCAGCAGCCGCCGGGGACAGGGTACCGGGGAGCTGTTTTTT
TRBJ1-1 TRBV12-3/TRBV12-4 . . 12 CASSLQGPEAFF TGTGCCAGCAGTCTACAGGGTCCTGAAGCTTTCTTT